This TCR beta chain was profiled in a study of cytomegalovirus exposure and HLA in healthy donors. The V and J ends lost 2 bases and 0 bases, in that order; junction bases with no gene match: 3. Germline values: CDR1 SGHTA, CDR2 FQGNSA. The CDR3 covers 16 residues. The assay was immunoSEQ multiplex PCR, and TCRdb's table has in-frame clones only and misses some. The data contain over 85,000 clones, just under 95% of them singletons. With respect to this clone: Its antigen remains unidentified.

Overall study results and limits: The tendency of first-cohort TCR clusters to co-occur in the 130 or so validation repertoires was identified by a subsequent analysis. Cytomegalovirus status, reportedly, was diagnosed with high specificity and sensitivity by the classifier.

The TCR was taken from a woman aged 18 to 35 in good health and CMV-seronegative. The chain uses TRBV7-2 and TRBJ2-1; 8 positions match TRBD2. Sequenced material: PBMCs. The chain's CDR3 is CASSLPAGGSYNEQFF. For the CDR3, the DNA is TGTGCCAGCAGCTTACCGGCGGGAGGCTCCTACAATGAGCAGTTCTTC.